The clone carrying this T cell receptor (beta chain) has a count of ten or more. Its antigen is unidentified. TCR beta CDR3 region amplification was performed from RNA transcripts. The primer set for the first-round RT-PCR of the TCR CDR3 was HTBI. TCRdb ran MiXCR on the multiplex PCR reads and lists one entry per CDR3 protein. Found here are fewer than 750,000 distinct CDR3 sequences, roughly 14% of them singletons; the top ten hold 4.3%. This sample stems from a study of T cells in Graves' hyperthyroidism and ophthalmopathy. Whole-study context: Peripheral blood draws took place at initial diagnosis, ahead of any treatment.

CDR1 and CDR2 (germline): MNHEY, SVGEGT. The CDR3 spans 12 residues. Trimming left V 5 bases short and J 7 bases short, with 11 bases between. Regarding the study as a whole: Ophthalmopathy cases were set apart from stable hyperthyroidism by a 13 V-J model.

The authors obtained PBMCs from more than 9.5 ml of fresh peripheral blood. The chain carries TRBV6-2 or TRBV6-3 and TRBJ2-5; D is undetermined. The sample comprised blood. The source is a middle-aged woman with Graves' ophthalmopathy. The CDR3 loop is CASSTTPGTQYF. CDR3 DNA sequence: TGTGCCAGCAGTACAACCCCCGGGACCCAGTACTTC.